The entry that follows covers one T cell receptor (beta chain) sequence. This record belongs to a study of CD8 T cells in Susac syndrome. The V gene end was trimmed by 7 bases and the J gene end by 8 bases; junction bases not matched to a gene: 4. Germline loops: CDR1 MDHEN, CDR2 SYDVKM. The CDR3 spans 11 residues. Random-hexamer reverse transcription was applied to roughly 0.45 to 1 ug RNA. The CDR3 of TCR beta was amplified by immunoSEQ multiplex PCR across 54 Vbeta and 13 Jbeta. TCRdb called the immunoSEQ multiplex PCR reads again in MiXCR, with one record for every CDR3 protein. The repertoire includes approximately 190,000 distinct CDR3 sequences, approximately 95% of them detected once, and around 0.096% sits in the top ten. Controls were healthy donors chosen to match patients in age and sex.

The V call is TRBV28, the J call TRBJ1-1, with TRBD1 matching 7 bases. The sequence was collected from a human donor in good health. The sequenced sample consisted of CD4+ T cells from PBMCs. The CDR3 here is CASTWDREAFF. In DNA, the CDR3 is TGTGCCAGCACCTGGGACAGAGAAGCTTTCTTT.